This record covers a single T cell receptor (beta chain). The sample originates from a study of beta chain features in type 1 diabetes. With V trimmed by 6 bases and J by 3 bases, 6 bases remained unmatched. CDR1 and CDR2 (germline): SGHTA, FQGNSA. This CDR3 has 16 amino acids. Expressed TCRB transcripts were sequenced after all isolated RNA was converted to cDNA. Only in-frame clones appear in the TCRdb table, and some are missing; sequencing was by immunoSEQ multiplex PCR. The data contain 15,000 to 19,000 clones, over 40% of them singletons. The sequence came from a woman aged 40-49 years in good health. What was sequenced was stem cell memory CD4+ T cells from blood. The J gene is TRBJ2-2, the V gene TRBV7-2; the match to TRBD2 covers 11 bases. The CDR3 nucleotides read TGTGCCAGCAGACCTCTAGCGGGGGGCTACACCGGGGAGCTGTTTTTT. Protein: CASRPLAGGYTGELFF.